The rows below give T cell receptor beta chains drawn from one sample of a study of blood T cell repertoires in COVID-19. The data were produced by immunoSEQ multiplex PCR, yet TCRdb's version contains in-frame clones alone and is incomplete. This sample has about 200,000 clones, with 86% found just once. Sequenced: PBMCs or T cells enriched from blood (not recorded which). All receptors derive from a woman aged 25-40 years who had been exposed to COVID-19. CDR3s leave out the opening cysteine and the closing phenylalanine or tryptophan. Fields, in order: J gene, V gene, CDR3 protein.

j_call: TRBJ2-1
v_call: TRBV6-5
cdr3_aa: ASRLAGAPYNEQF

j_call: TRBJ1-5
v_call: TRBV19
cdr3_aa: ASSGTGIQPQH

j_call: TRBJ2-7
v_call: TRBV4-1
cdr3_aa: ASSQLWGQGSHEQY

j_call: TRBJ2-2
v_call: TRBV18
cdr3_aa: ASSPGQGDTGELF

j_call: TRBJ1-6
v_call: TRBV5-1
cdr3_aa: ASSSLINSPLH

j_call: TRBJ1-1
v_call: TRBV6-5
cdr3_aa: ASSYGGTSEAF

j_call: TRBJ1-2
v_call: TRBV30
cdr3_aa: AWSPRGNYGYT

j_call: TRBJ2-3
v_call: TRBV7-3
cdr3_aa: ASSSGQGATDTQY

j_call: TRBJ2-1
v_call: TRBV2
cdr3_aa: ASSEAGGQAYNEQF

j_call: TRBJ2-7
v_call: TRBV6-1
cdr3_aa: ASSEAEGRSYEQY

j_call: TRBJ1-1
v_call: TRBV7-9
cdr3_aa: ASSLGGDTEAF

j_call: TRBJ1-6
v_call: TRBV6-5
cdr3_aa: ASSTGDRNSPLH

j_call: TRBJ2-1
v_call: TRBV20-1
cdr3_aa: KPTSGDEQF